This T cell receptor (beta chain) stems from a study of cytotoxic CD8 clonotypes in ibrutinib-treated CLL. Germline V lookup: CDR1 MNHNS, CDR2 SASEGT. The V and J ends lost 3 bases and 1 base, in that order; junction bases with no gene match: 6. The length of the CDR3 is 18 residues. Repertoires were generated with immunoSEQ multiplex PCR, while TCRdb's copy carries only in-frame clones and drops some. The profile shows about 140,000 clones, about 91% of them singletons. The sequenced sample was PBMCs, obtained after 12 months of ibrutinib treatment. This clonotype originated in a human donor with chronic lymphocytic leukemia. J is TRBJ2-3 and V is TRBV6-1, with 14 positions matching TRBD2. The CDR3 DNA follows: TGTGCCAGCAGTGAGGATCCGACTAGCGGGAGGGGCACAGATACGCAGTATTTT. Translating it yields CASSEDPTSGRGTDTQYF.